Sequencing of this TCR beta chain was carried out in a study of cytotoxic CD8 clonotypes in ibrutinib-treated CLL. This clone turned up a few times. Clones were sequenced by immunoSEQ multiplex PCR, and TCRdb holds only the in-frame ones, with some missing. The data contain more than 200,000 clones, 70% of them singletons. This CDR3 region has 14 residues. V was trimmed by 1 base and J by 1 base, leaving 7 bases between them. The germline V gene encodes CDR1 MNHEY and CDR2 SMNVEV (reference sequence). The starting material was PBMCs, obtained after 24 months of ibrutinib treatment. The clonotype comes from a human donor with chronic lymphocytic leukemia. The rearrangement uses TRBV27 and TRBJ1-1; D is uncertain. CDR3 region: CASSLLGKNTEAFF. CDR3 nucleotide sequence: TGTGCCAGCAGTTTATTAGGAAAGAACACTGAAGCTTTCTTT.